This T cell receptor (beta chain) emerged from a study of cytomegalovirus exposure and HLA in healthy donors. Across the whole study: Earlier work reported about 110 million unique TCR beta sequences from 150 million to 200 million T cells. General study results and limits: Serostatus for CMV was the only available immune exposure information. A prior analysis recorded that most TCR beta V segments were productive about 87% or about 30% of the time.

Comments on this clone: Its antigen remains unknown.

V lost 4 bases and J 4 bases, leaving 13 bases between the germline ends. CDR1 is MGHDK and CDR2 is SYGVNS in the germline V gene. There are 14 residues in the CDR3. Donors consisted of healthy bone marrow donors. Both 60 Vbeta primers and 13 Jbeta primers went into the PCR. Profiling relied on immunoSEQ multiplex PCR, and the TCRdb table lists in-frame clones only, not all of them. The repertoire table contains around 78,000 clones. Sequenced: PBMCs. The receptor was isolated from a man aged 18 to 29 in good health and CMV-seropositive. V usage is TRBV25-1 and J usage is TRBJ1-2; no firm D call. CDR3 amino acids: CASSGRPAGYGYTF. CDR3 nucleotides: TGTGCCAGCAGTGGGAGGCCCGCGGGCTATGGCTACACCTTC.